This TCR beta chain was profiled in a study of blood T cell repertoires in COVID-19. Study context: The United States, Italy and Spain supplied acute and convalescent COVID-19 samples. PBMCs, B-cell-depleted T cells, or T cells provided the cDNA or gDNA that made up the material.

The CDR3 extends over 14 amino acids. V lost 0 bases to trimming and J lost 4 bases, with 9 bases between them. Germline V gives CDR1 SGHAT, CDR2 FQNNGV. Libraries were prepared by immunoSEQ multiplex PCR; TCRdb keeps only in-frame clonotypes and omits some of them. The sample holds about 120,000 clones; approximately 80% are singletons and the top ten take 9% to 14%. Sequencing input: peripheral blood. The clonotype originates from a human donor in a cohort sampled during active COVID-19. The chain has TRBV11-2 and TRBJ1-2, with a possible D match to TRBD1 (5 bases). CDR3 in amino acids: CASSLDGGGYGYTF. CDR3 DNA: TGTGCCAGCAGCTTAGATGGGGGGGGCTATGGCTACACCTTC.